One sample yielded the 9 T cell receptor beta chains listed below, sequenced in a study of a mutant IDH1 vaccine in newly diagnosed glioma. For these TCRs, the target antigens are not known. Documented time point: week 47, end of study. One vaccine dose held 300 ug of mutant IDH1 20-mer peptide and came with topical imiquimod. TCRdb's table, derived via immunoSEQ multiplex PCR, lists solely in-frame clones and lacks some. Counted here are about 54,000 clones, around 86% occurring once; the ten biggest clones make up roughly 3%. The specimen comprised PBMCs, sampled from a glioma patient whose treatment included an IDH1 peptide vaccine. The receptor source for this set is a woman between 45 and 65 years old with glioma.

This chain uses TRBV18 with TRBJ2-7; D is ambiguous. The V gene's germline CDR1 is KGHSH and CDR2 LQKENI. V lost 3 bases and J lost 0, with 12 bases in between. The CDR3 has 15 residues. In DNA, the CDR3 is TGTGCCAGCTCACCTGGGTTTCTAAGCTCCTACGAGCAGTACTTC. It yields the protein CASSPGFLSSYEQYF.

This clone was seen a single time. The chain links TRBV5-1 to TRBJ2-7; 8 bases match TRBD1. J lost 6 bases, V lost 0 bases, and 14 bases had no gene match. Germline CDR1 is SGHRS and CDR2 is YFSETQ. The CDR3 is 17 residues long. Here the CDR3 DNA reads TGCGCCAGCAGCTTGGAAGTTTCGTCGGCAGGGGGCGCCGAGCAGTACTTC. Its protein product is CASSLEVSSAGGAEQYF.

The chain links TRBV25-1 to TRBJ1-2; D remains ambiguous. Trimming shortened V by 3 bases and J by 0 bases, and 8 bases separated the two germline ends. The CDR3 contains 14 residues. CDR1 MGHDK and CDR2 SYGVNS come from the germline V gene. The CDR3 bases are TGTGCCAGCAGTGATACAGCCGCTAACTATGGCTACACCTTC. Translation gives CASSDTAANYGYTF.

This sequence joins TRBV11-2 and TRBJ1-3; D remains unclear. Trimming shortened V by 0 bases and J by 4 bases, and 10 bases separated the two germline ends. CDR3 length: 15 residues. Per the germline V gene, CDR1 is SGHAT and CDR2 is FQNNGV. CDR3 DNA sequence: TGTGCCAGCAGCTTAGATCGACGGCAGGGAAACACCATATATTTT. As protein: CASSLDRRQGNTIYF.

This clone is labeled as medium-sized. This chain connects TRBV6-4 to TRBJ2-2; 8 positions match TRBD2. With V trimmed by 2 bases and J by 4 bases, 0 bases remained unmatched. Germline loops: CDR1 MRHNA, CDR2 SNTAGT. This CDR3 has 14 residues. CDR3 sequence reads: CASSDGTSTGELFF. The CDR3 coding sequence is TGTGCCAGCAGTGACGGGACTAGCACCGGGGAGCTGTTTTTT.

The chain combines TRBV27 with TRBJ2-2; D unresolved. This CDR3 is built from 14 residues. V was pared by 6 bases and J by 2 bases, with 10 bases between. From germline, CDR1 is MNHEY and CDR2 SMNVEV (reference sequence). CDR3 region: CASRSGLNTGELFF. In DNA, the CDR3 is TGTGCCAGCAGATCGGGCCTAAACACCGGGGAGCTGTTTTTT.

The rearrangement joins TRBV6-1 to TRBJ1-6; D is possibly TRBD1 (6 bases). V lost 6 bases, J lost 7 bases, and 13 bases lay in between. The CDR3 covers 14 residues. In germline, CDR1 is MNHNS, CDR2 SASEGT. CDR3 nucleotides: TGTGCCAGCAGAGATGGACAGCTAAATTCACCCCTCCACTTT. Translated: CASRDGQLNSPLHF.

This clone has a single count. The chain recombines TRBV2 with TRBJ1-5, with D perhaps matching TRBD1 (5 bases). Germline V gives CDR1 SNHLY, CDR2 FYNNEI. Between the trimmed V and J ends, which lost 3 bases and 5 bases, there was a span of 11 bases. CDR3 length: 14 residues. Written as DNA, the CDR3 is TGTGCCAGCAGTGATTGGGGAGGGGATCAGCCCCAGCATTTT. It encodes CASSDWGGDQPQHF.

On this clone itself: One junction end does not reproduce the germline sequence, and a read error may be involved. This chain links TRBV29-1 with TRBJ1-1; D remains unclear. The V gene's germline CDR1 is SQVTM and CDR2 ANQGSEA. The CDR3 has 13 residues. Here the CDR3 DNA reads TGCAGCGTGGAAGGTGACCCGAACACTGAAGCTTTCTTT. Translated: CSVEGDPNTEAFF.